This TCR beta chain was identified in a study of vaccination and CD4 T cells after COVID-19. Study as a whole: Participants received two doses of either BNT162b2 or mRNA-1273 vaccine.

Regarding treatment: 10-day PBMC culture with coronavirus spike peptide pools or control peptides (ViraFEST assay). CD4+ T cells that had been cultured provided DNA sequenced with the Oncomine TCR Beta short-read assay. TCRdb analysed the PCR reads with MiXCR anew, one entry per CDR3 protein. The sample yields around 12,000 distinct CDR3 sequences, 45% to 60% seen once. This clonotype was counted once. Its specificity is not known. The CDR3 is 14 residues long. Germline-derived CDR1 and CDR2 are MDHEN and SYDVKM. V was trimmed by 3 bases and J by 2 bases, leaving 5 bases between them. The chain has TRBV28 and TRBJ2-6; D uncertain. The sequencing input was CD4+ T cells from blood, cultured in vitro. This TCR derives from a human donor who had recovered from COVID-19. The CDR3 sequence: CASSFGTGANVLTF. CDR3 in DNA: TGTGCCAGCAGTTTTGGCACTGGGGCCAACGTCCTGACTTTC. The full variable domain, rest sourced from reference TRBV28 and TRBJ2-6, is DVKVTQSSRYLVKRTGEKVFLECVQDMDHENMFWYRQDPGLGLRLIYFSYDVKMKEKGDIPEGYSVSREKKERFSLILESASTNQTSMYLCASSFGTGANVLTFGAGSRLTVL.